What follows is one T cell receptor (beta chain) and its context. What it binds is not known. This record belongs to a study of T cell responses to AZD1222 COVID-19 vaccine. Overall study results and limits: The donor group comprised mostly white British people and more females; the analysis possibly underestimated clonal diversity. Reportedly, close to half of spike-specific TCRs are directed against unmutated variant regions.

Sequencing was performed with immunoSEQ multiplex PCR; in TCRdb, only in-frame clones are kept and a portion is missing. This sample yields over 150,000 clones, of which about 90% are seen a single time; roughly 5.5% belongs to the top ten. There are 15 residues in the CDR3. Per germline, CDR1 MDHEN and CDR2 SYDVKM. V was pared by 6 bases and J by 0 bases, with 12 bases between. The specimen was peripheral blood, collected on day 0 of AZD1222 vaccination. The V call is TRBV28, the J call TRBJ1-5; D perhaps matches TRBD1 (5 bases). The clonotype was recovered from an adult in good health. The CDR3 region is CASRPGLLSNQPQHF. CDR3 in DNA: TGTGCCAGCAGACCGGGACTGCTTAGCAATCAGCCCCAGCATTTT.